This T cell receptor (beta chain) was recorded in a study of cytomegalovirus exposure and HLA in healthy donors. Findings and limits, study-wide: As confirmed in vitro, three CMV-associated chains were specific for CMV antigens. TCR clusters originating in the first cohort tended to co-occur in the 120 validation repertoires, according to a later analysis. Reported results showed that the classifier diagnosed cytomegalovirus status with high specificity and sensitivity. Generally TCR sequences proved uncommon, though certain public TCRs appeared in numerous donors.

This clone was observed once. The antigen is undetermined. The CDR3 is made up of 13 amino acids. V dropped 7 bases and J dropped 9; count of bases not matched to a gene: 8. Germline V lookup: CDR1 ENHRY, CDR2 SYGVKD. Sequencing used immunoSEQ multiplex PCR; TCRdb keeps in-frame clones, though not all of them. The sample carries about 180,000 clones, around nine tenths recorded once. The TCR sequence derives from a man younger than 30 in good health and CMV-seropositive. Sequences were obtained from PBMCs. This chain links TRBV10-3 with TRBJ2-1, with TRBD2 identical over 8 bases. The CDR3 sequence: CAINQGLAGEQFF. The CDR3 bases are TGTGCCATCAACCAAGGACTAGCCGGTGAGCAGTTCTTC.